The rows below give T cell receptor beta chains drawn from one sample of a study of blood T cell repertoires in COVID-19. This table comes from immunoSEQ multiplex PCR, and its TCRdb copy is limited to in-frame clones, with some not included. The sample has about 440,000 clones, around 89% seen once. Sequences were obtained from peripheral blood. These receptors were taken from a woman aged 45 to 65 with COVID-19, enrolled during active disease. CDR3s include the opening cysteine and the closing phenylalanine or tryptophan. D genes are given only for firm matches. A row's size may be missing; if present it is once, few, many or a size class.

j_gene | abundance | v_gene | d_gene | CDR3aa | CDR3nt
TRBJ2-3 | NA | TRBV30 | NA | CAWSAGGGDTQYF | TGTGCCTGGAGTGCCGGGGGAGGTGATACGCAGTATTTT
TRBJ1-1 | NA | TRBV5-5 | NA | CASSLRPGGGMNTEAFF | TGTGCCAGCAGCTTGAGACCCGGGGGTGGCATGAACACTGAAGCTTTCTTT
TRBJ2-1 | NA | TRBV30 | NA | CAWSTVYNEQFF | TGTGCCTGGAGTACAGTCTACAATGAGCAGTTCTTC
TRBJ1-2 | NA | TRBV28 | NA | CASSTMSGYTF | TGTGCCAGCAGTACAATGTCTGGCTACACCTTC
TRBJ1-3 | once | TRBV10-3 | NA | CAISERGDTIYF | TGTGCCATCAGTGAAAGAGGAGACACCATATATTTT
TRBJ1-2 | NA | TRBV5-1 | TRBD1 | CASSLLQGVNYGYTF | TGCGCCAGCAGCCTCCTACAGGGGGTTAACTATGGCTACACCTTC
TRBJ2-1 | NA | TRBV3-1/TRBV3-2 | NA | CASSNLRGAHYNEQFF | TGTGCCAGCAGCAACCTCAGGGGGGCGCACTACAATGAGCAGTTCTTC
TRBJ2-1 | NA | TRBV7-2 | TRBD2 | CASSYTSGVLGEQFF | TGTGCCAGCAGCTATACTAGCGGGGTACTGGGTGAGCAGTTCTTC
TRBJ2-2 | once | TRBV7-9 | NA | CASSLAGGRELFF | TGTGCCAGCAGCTTAGCGGGGGGTCGGGAGCTGTTTTTT
TRBJ2-6 | NA | TRBV27 | NA | CASSSGTGGANVLTF | TGTGCCAGCAGCTCCGGCACAGGTGGAGCCAACGTCCTGACTTTC
TRBJ2-7 | NA | TRBV6-5 | NA | CASSYSGYGTFYEQYF | TGTGCCAGCAGTTACTCCGGGTACGGCACCTTCTACGAGCAGTACTTC
TRBJ2-7 | NA | TRBV2 | TRBD2 | CASRGGLSGTYEQYF | TGTGCCAGCAGGGGGGGGTTATCGGGGACCTACGAGCAGTACTTC
TRBJ1-2 | once | TRBV5-1 | NA | CASSLGALLGYTF | TGCGCCAGCAGCTTGGGGGCGCTCTTAGGCTACACCTTC
TRBJ2-3 | once | TRBV5-4 | TRBD2 | CASSSGLAGGPGDTQYF | TGTGCCAGCAGCTCAGGACTAGCGGGGGGGCCTGGGGATACGCAGTATTTT
TRBJ1-2 | once | TRBV10-3 | NA | CAIQAQNYGYTF | TGTGCCATCCAGGCCCAAAACTATGGCTACACCTTC
TRBJ2-7 | NA | TRBV2 | TRBD1 | CASRTPDRVLGYEQYF | TGTGCCAGCAGGACCCCCGACAGGGTATTGGGCTACGAGCAGTACTTC
TRBJ2-5 | NA | TRBV30 | NA | CSGGPLETQYF | TGTAGTGGAGGGCCGTTAGAGACCCAGTACTTC
TRBJ1-6 | NA | TRBV3-1/TRBV3-2 | TRBD1 | CASSRTGVKDSPLHF | TGTGCCAGCAGCCGGACAGGGGTCAAGGATTCACCCCTCCACTTT
TRBJ1-2 | NA | TRBV4-1 | TRBD1 | CASSQQTGLDYGYTF | TGCGCCAGCAGCCAACAGACAGGGCTAGACTATGGCTACACCTTC
TRBJ2-5 | NA | TRBV2 | NA | CASSEAGGRQETQYF | TGTGCCAGCAGTGAAGCGGGGGGGCGGCAAGAGACCCAGTACTTC
TRBJ2-1 | NA | TRBV27 | TRBD2 | CASSFRPPILAGVNNEQFF | TGTGCCAGCAGCTTCAGACCTCCCATCCTAGCGGGGGTTAACAATGAGCAGTTCTTC
TRBJ1-5 | NA | TRBV4-1 | NA | CASSPPDGSNQPQHF | TGCGCCAGCAGCCCCCCAGATGGTAGCAATCAGCCCCAGCATTTT
TRBJ1-1 | NA | TRBV19 | NA | CASSLLDFTEAFF | TGTGCCAGTAGTCTCTTGGACTTCACTGAAGCTTTCTTT
TRBJ1-3 | many | TRBV14 | TRBD1 | CASSQDPGQGLGNTIYF | TGTGCCAGCAGCCAAGACCCGGGACAGGGTCTCGGAAACACCATATATTTT
TRBJ1-1 | NA | TRBV2 | NA | CASNKGGVQAFF | TGTGCCAGCAACAAGGGAGGGGTTCAGGCTTTCTTT
TRBJ1-1 | NA | TRBV3-1/TRBV3-2 | NA | CASSRSRNTEAFF | TGTGCCAGCAGCCGAAGTAGGAACACTGAAGCTTTCTTT
TRBJ2-2 | once | TRBV10-3 | TRBD2 | CAIKREGRGELFF | TGTGCCATCAAGAGGGAGGGGCGCGGGGAGCTGTTTTTT
TRBJ2-3 | NA | TRBV24-1 | TRBD2 | CATSDPGLAGGGADTQYF | TGTGCCACCAGTGACCCCGGACTAGCGGGGGGCGGGGCAGATACGCAGTATTTT
TRBJ1-2 | NA | TRBV2 | NA | CASSGGVGGYTF | TGTGCCAGCAGTGGCGGAGTCGGCGGCTACACCTTC
TRBJ1-2 | NA | TRBV18 | TRBD1 | CASSPGTANGYTF | TGTGCCAGCTCACCCGGGACAGCAAATGGCTACACCTTC
TRBJ1-1 | few | TRBV10-1 | TRBD1 | CASSESVGTGNTEAFF | TGCGCCAGCAGTGAGTCGGTTGGGACAGGGAACACTGAAGCTTTCTTT
TRBJ2-1 | NA | TRBV4-1 | NA | CASSQDIIRAGTADNEQFF | TGCGCCAGCAGCCAAGATATTATACGGGCGGGGACAGCGGACAATGAGCAGTTCTTC
TRBJ2-3 | NA | TRBV13 | TRBD2 | CASSGRSTSGSTDTQYF | TGTGCCAGCAGCGGACGGTCAACTAGCGGGAGCACAGATACGCAGTATTTT
TRBJ1-3 | NA | TRBV28 | NA | CASSPSGSGNTIYF | TGTGCCAGCAGTCCCTCGGGCTCTGGAAACACCATATATTTT
TRBJ1-1 | NA | TRBV19 | NA | CASSLYGLKNTEAFF | TGTGCCAGTAGTCTCTACGGTCTCAAGAACACTGAAGCTTTCTTT
TRBJ2-5 | NA | TRBV28 | NA | CASSKDNQGAQYF | TGTGCCAGCAGTAAGGACAACCAAGGGGCCCAGTACTTC
TRBJ1-1 | few | TRBV30 | NA | CAWSLGMNTEAFF | TGTGCCTGGAGCCTCGGGATGAACACTGAAGCTTTCTTT
TRBJ2-7 | NA | TRBV11-3 | NA | CASSPGGADYEQYF | TGTGCCAGCAGCCCCGGCGGGGCGGACTACGAGCAGTACTTC
TRBJ1-3 | NA | TRBV11-2 | NA | CASSSTGSYGNTIYF | TGTGCCAGCAGCTCAACAGGCTCGTATGGAAACACCATATATTTT
TRBJ1-2 | NA | TRBV27 | NA | CASSRGGRRGYTF | TGTGCCAGCAGTAGGGGGGGGCGTAGGGGCTACACCTTC
TRBJ2-1 | NA | TRBV19 | NA | CASSIGSSYNEQFF | TGTGCCAGTAGTATCGGTTCGTCCTACAATGAGCAGTTCTTC